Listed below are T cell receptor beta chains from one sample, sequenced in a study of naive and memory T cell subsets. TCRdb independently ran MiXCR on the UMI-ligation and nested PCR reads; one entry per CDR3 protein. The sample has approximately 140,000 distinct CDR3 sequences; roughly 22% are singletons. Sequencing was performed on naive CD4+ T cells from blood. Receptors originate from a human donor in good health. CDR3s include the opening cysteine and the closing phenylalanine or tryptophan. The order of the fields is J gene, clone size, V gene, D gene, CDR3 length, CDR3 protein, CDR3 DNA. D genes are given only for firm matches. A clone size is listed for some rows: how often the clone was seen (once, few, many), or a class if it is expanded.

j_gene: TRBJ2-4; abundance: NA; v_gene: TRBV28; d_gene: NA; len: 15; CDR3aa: CASGLASLVKNIQYF; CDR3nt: TGTGCCAGCGGCCTAGCAAGTTTAGTCAAAAACATTCAGTACTTC
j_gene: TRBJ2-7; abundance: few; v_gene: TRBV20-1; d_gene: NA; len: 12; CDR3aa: CSASDPGDEQYF; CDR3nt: TGCAGTGCTTCGGACCCCGGGGACGAGCAGTACTTC
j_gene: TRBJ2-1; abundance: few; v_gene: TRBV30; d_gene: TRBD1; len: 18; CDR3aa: CAWSGGGTGVFLYNEQFF; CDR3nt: TGTGCCTGGAGCGGGGGCGGGACAGGGGTTTTCTTGTACAATGAGCAGTTCTTC
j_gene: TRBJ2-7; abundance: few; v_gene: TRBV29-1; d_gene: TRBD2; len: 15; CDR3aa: CSVVYLAGGFHEQYF; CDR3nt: TGCAGCGTTGTATACCTAGCGGGAGGATTCCACGAGCAGTACTTC
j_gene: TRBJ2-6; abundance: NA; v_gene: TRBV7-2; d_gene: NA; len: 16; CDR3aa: CASSLGLLAGANVLTF; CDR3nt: TGTGCCAGCAGCTTAGGCCTGTTAGCTGGGGCCAACGTCCTGACTTTC
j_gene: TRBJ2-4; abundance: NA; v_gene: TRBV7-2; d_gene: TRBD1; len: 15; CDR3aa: CASSTPGTDKNIQYF; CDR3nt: TGTGCCAGCAGCACCCCCGGGACAGACAAAAACATTCAGTACTTC
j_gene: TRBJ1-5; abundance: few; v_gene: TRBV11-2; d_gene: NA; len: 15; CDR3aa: CASSERGRWNQPQHF; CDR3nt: TGTGCCAGCAGCGAACGGGGACGGTGGAATCAGCCCCAGCATTTT
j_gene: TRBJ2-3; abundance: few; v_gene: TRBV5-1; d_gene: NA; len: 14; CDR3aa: CASGGGPSTDTQYF; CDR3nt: TGCGCCAGCGGAGGCGGGCCCAGCACAGATACGCAGTATTTT
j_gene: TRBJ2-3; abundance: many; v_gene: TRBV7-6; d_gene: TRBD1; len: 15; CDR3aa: CASSLGTGSADTQYF; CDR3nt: TGTGCCAGCAGCTTAGGGACAGGATCTGCAGATACGCAGTATTTT
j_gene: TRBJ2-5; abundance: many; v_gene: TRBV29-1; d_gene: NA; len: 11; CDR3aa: CSVGYQETQYF; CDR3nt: TGCAGCGTTGGGTACCAAGAGACCCAGTACTTC
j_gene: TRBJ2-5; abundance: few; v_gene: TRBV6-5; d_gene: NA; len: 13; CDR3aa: CASSYSGTETQYF; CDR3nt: TGTGCCAGCAGTTACTCGGGGACGGAGACCCAGTACTTC
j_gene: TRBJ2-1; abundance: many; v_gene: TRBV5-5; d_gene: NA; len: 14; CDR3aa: CASSLTAGLNEQFF; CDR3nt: TGTGCCAGCAGCTTGACGGCGGGGCTCAATGAGCAGTTCTTC
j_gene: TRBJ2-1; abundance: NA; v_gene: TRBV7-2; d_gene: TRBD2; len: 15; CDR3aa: CASSLASGAYNEQFF; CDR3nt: TGTGCCAGCAGCTTAGCAAGCGGGGCATACAATGAGCAGTTCTTC
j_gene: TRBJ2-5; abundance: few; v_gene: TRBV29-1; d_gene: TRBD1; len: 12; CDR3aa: CSVTGGMETQYF; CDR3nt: TGCAGCGTGACAGGGGGGATGGAGACCCAGTACTTC
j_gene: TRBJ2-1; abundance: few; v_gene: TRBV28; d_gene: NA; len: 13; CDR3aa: CASNRRWDGEQFF; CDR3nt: TGTGCCAGCAACAGGAGGTGGGACGGTGAGCAGTTCTTC
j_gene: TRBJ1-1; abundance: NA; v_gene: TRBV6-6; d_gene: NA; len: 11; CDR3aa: CASFFNTEAFF; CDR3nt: TGTGCCAGCTTTTTTAACACTGAAGCTTTCTTT
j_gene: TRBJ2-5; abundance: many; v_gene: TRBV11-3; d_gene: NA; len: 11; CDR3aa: CASSSQETQYF; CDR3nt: TGTGCCAGCAGCTCGCAAGAGACCCAGTACTTC
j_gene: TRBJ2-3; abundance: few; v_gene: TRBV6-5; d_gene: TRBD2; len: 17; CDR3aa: CASRPLAGGLSTDTQYF; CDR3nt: TGTGCCAGCAGGCCACTAGCGGGAGGGTTGAGCACAGATACGCAGTATTTT